The clone carrying this T cell receptor beta chain was seen a few times. Documented time point: pre-sensitization, week 0. Treatment: therapeutic diphenylcyclopropenone sensitization with weekly scalp DPC. The data derive from a study of human T cells and chemical hapten exposure. Trimming cost V 0 bases and J 7 bases, with 16 bases left between them. The CDR3 totals 16 residues. Germline CDR1 is MNHEY and CDR2 is SVGEGT. Each CDR3 protein is one row after TCRdb ran MiXCR on the RACE reads. Among around 380,000 distinct CDR3 sequences listed, around 5.5% were seen once. This sample comprised whole blood, obtained in connection with sensitization to the hapten diphenylcyclopropenone (DPC). The rearrangement links TRBV6-2 or TRBV6-3 to TRBJ1-5; a weak D match, TRBD1 (6 bases). The clonotype was recovered from a woman under 30 with alopecia areata. Some clones in this sample may be carry-over from other donors' samples. The CDR3 DNA reads as TGTGCCAGCAGTTACTCGGGACATTCGTCTCCCCAGCCCCAGCATTTT. This encodes CASSYSGHSSPQPQHF.